The 20 T cell receptor beta chains below all came from one sample that was sequenced in a study of T cell repertoires in cytomegalovirus infection. TCRdb analysed the reads with MiXCR anew, one entry per CDR3 protein. Among 300,000 to 450,000 distinct CDR3 sequences listed, about a sixth were seen once. The sample consisted of PBMCs. These receptors were collected from a human donor in good health (CMV status not recorded). Some clones in this sample may be carry-over from other donors' samples.

A few counts support this clonotype. The chain employs TRBV19 and TRBJ1-5; D unclear. The V gene's germline CDR1 is LNHDA and CDR2 SQIVND (reference sequence). Trimming left V 1 base short and J 6 bases short, with 7 bases between. This CDR3 has 13 amino acids. The CDR3 DNA reads as TGTGCCAGTAGTATAGCCAGGTCTCAGCCCCAGCATTTT. This sequence encodes CASSIARSQPQHF.

Many counts were recorded for this clonotype. The chain links TRBV6-2 or TRBV6-3 to TRBJ2-1; 13 bases are shared with TRBD2. CDR1 MNHEY and CDR2 SVGEGT come from the germline V gene. V lost 4 bases to trimming and J lost 0 bases; unmatched junction nucleotides: 6. The CDR3 consists of 18 residues. For the CDR3, the DNA is TGTGCCAGCAGTTCCCGGACTAGCGGGGGCCTCTCCTACAATGAGCAGTTCTTC. Encoded protein: CASSSRTSGGLSYNEQFF.

This chain joins TRBV4-1 and TRBJ2-4; 7 bases match TRBD1. There are 16 residues in the CDR3. The V gene's germline CDR1 is MGHRA and CDR2 YSYEKL. With 0 bases clipped from V and 7 bases from J, the junction kept 9 bases outside the gene matches. CDR3: CASSQDERTGGNIQYF. The CDR3 DNA follows: TGCGCCAGCAGCCAAGATGAGAGGACAGGAGGTAACATTCAGTACTTC.

This clonotype came up many times. The rearrangement joins TRBV7-2 to TRBJ2-3; D is undetermined. Germline-derived CDR1 and CDR2 are SGHTA and FQGNSA. This CDR3 spans 13 amino acids. The germline V and J ends were trimmed by 3 bases and 4 bases, with 8 bases remaining between them. DNA of the CDR3: TGTGCCAGCAGCTTGGGGTATGCAGATACGCAGTATTTT. This codes for CASSLGYADTQYF.

This chain uses TRBV18 with TRBJ2-7; tentatively, D is TRBD1 (7 bases). V shed 3 bases and J shed 0 bases, with 21 bases lying between them. This CDR3 is 18 amino acids long. Germline V gene data show CDR1 as KGHSH and CDR2 as LQKENI. CDR3 loop: CASSPGGQTVRPSYEQYF. The CDR3 nucleotides read TGTGCCAGCTCACCCGGGGGACAGACAGTGCGCCCCTCCTACGAGCAGTACTTC. Variable domain in full (rest from reference TRBV18 and TRBJ2-7): NAGVMQNPRHLVRRRGQEARLRCSPMKGHSHVYWYRQLPEEGLKFMVYLQKENIIDESGMPKERFSAEFPKEGPSILRIQQVVRGDSAAYFCASSPGGQTVRPSYEQYFGPGTRLTVT.

This clonotype was counted between two and nine times. The chain joins TRBV12-3 or TRBV12-4 to TRBJ1-5, with a weak D call TRBD1 (5 bases). V was clipped by 6 bases and J by 7 bases, with 10 bases between them. There are 12 residues in the CDR3. CDR3 DNA sequence: TGTGCCAGCAGGGGGGACGTACAGCCCCAGCATTTT. Protein: CASRGDVQPQHF.

In this sample, this clonotype turned up a few times. V is TRBV28 and J is TRBJ1-4, with D possibly being TRBD1 (6 bases). The length of the CDR3 is 15 residues. V was clipped by 1 base and J by 8 bases, with 14 bases between them. The germline CDR1 and CDR2 sequences are MDHEN and SYDVKM. The CDR3, as DNA: TGTGCCAGCAGTTTATTTGGGGGCGCTGAGGAAAAACTGTTTTTT. It codes for CASSLFGGAEEKLFF. Combining the CDR3 with reference TRBV28 and TRBJ1-4 gives the whole variable domain DVKVTQSSRYLVKRTGEKVFLECVQDMDHENMFWYRQDPGLGLRLIYFSYDVKMKEKGDIPEGYSVSREKKERFSLILESASTNQTSMYLCASSLFGGAEEKLFFGSGTQLSVL.

At least ten counts were recorded for this clonotype. The chain carries TRBV7-6 and TRBJ1-2; D uncertain. V gave up 6 bases and J gave up 7 bases, with 12 bases separating them. Germline V CDR1 and CDR2: SGHVS, FNYEAQ. CDR3 length: 12 residues. The CDR3 coding sequence is TGTGCCAGCAGTCCGGATGAGATTGGCTACACCTTC. Its translation is CASSPDEIGYTF.

This clonotype showed up many times. J is TRBJ1-2 and V is TRBV12-3 or TRBV12-4, with no clear D. The CDR3 runs 14 residues. V lost 3 bases to trimming and J lost 4 bases, with 12 bases between them. CDR3: CASSLYGEGYGYTF. CDR3 nucleotides: TGTGCCAGCAGTTTGTATGGGGAGGGCTATGGCTACACCTTC.

The V call is TRBV7-7, the J call TRBJ2-1, with D unclear. This CDR3 spans 15 amino acids. The V gene lost 5 bases and the J gene lost 0 bases, with 11 bases spanning the gap. The germline gives CDR1 SSHAT, CDR2 FNYEAQ (reference sequence). The CDR3 sequence is CASSPGESSYNEQFF. The CDR3 DNA reads as TGTGCCAGCAGCCCCGGCGAGAGCTCCTACAATGAGCAGTTCTTC.

This clonotype was detected ten times or more. The V gene is TRBV12-3 or TRBV12-4, the J gene TRBJ1-4; D is possibly TRBD1 (5 bases). Trimming left V 6 bases short and J 6 bases short, with 14 bases between. The CDR3 has 14 residues. In DNA form, the CDR3 reads TGTGCCAGCAGGCGGGGGAGGGATGATGAAAAACTGTTTTTT. Translated, it gives CASRRGRDDEKLFF.

This clonotype was counted a few times. The chain is built from TRBV20-1 and TRBJ2-7; 9 bases fit TRBD1. Looked up from germline, CDR1 is DFQATT and CDR2 is SNEGSKA (reference sequence). With 2 bases clipped from V and 6 bases from J, the junction kept 8 bases outside the gene matches. CDR3 length equals 14 residues. The CDR3 sequence is CSARPRTGVAEQYF. The CDR3 DNA is TGCAGTGCTAGACCTCGGACAGGGGTAGCCGAGCAGTACTTC.

This clonotype was counted only a few times. The chain combines TRBV6-6 with TRBJ1-4; the D gene is possibly TRBD1 (5 bases). Trimming took off 2 bases at V and 7 bases at J, with 8 bases between the two ends. Germline CDR1 and CDR2: MNHNY and SVGAGI (reference sequence). The length of the CDR3 is 13 residues. The CDR3 DNA follows: TGTGCCAGCAGTTACAGGGGATCTGAAAAACTGTTTTTT. This translates into CASSYRGSEKLFF.

There are a few counts of this clonotype. The chain recombines TRBV4-2 with TRBJ1-3; D uncertain. The CDR3 covers 17 residues. Germline loops: CDR1 LGHNA, CDR2 YNFKEQ. Trimming shortened V by 0 bases and J by 0 bases, and 12 bases separated the two germline ends. The CDR3 loop reads CASSQDMVVASGNTIYF. The CDR3, as DNA: TGTGCCAGCAGCCAAGACATGGTCGTCGCCTCTGGAAACACCATATATTTT.

The chain recombines TRBV6-6 with TRBJ1-1; D is undetermined. V was clipped by 7 bases and J by 6 bases, with 15 bases between them. The CDR3 loop spans 13 amino acids. In germline, CDR1 is MNHNY, CDR2 SVGAGI (reference sequence). The CDR3 DNA is TGTGCCAGCAATTTTGGTATAGATGCTGAAGCTTTCTTT. Protein product: CASNFGIDAEAFF.

A few counts support this clonotype. The rearrangement links TRBV14 to TRBJ2-1; 7 nucleotides align to TRBD2. The germline CDR1 and CDR2 sequences are SGHDN and FVKESK. J was trimmed by 8 bases and V by 0 bases; bases with no gene match: 7. The CDR3 is 15 residues long. CDR3 in amino acids: CASSQDGGVRDEQFF. DNA for the CDR3: TGTGCCAGCAGCCAAGATGGGGGGGTCCGGGATGAGCAGTTCTTC.

This clonotype was seen more than once but under ten times. The V gene is TRBV2, the J gene TRBJ2-5, with D hard to call. Germline V gene data show CDR1 as SNHLY and CDR2 as FYNNEI. V was cut by 1 base and J by 2 bases, with 8 bases left in between. CDR3 size: 14 residues. This chain's CDR3 is CASSEGNGQETQYF. The CDR3 DNA reads as TGTGCCAGCAGTGAAGGGAACGGTCAAGAGACCCAGTACTTC.

The chain links TRBV5-1 to TRBJ1-1; D is ambiguous. Looked up from germline, CDR1 is SGHRS and CDR2 is YFSETQ. The CDR3 runs 16 residues. Deletions cut 0 bases from V and 3 bases from J, with 15 bases between. This CDR3 reads CASSLGDNQRDTEAFF. The CDR3 DNA reads TGCGCCAGCAGCTTGGGAGATAACCAGCGAGACACTGAAGCTTTCTTT. Using reference TRBV5-1 and TRBJ1-1 for the parts outside the CDR3, the full variable domain is KAGVTQTPRYLIKTRGQQVTLSCSPISGHRSVSWYQQTPGQGLQFLFEYFSETQRNKGNFPGRFSGRQFSNSRSEMNVSTLELGDSALYLCASSLGDNQRDTEAFFGQGTRLTVV.

There are a few counts of this clonotype. The chain's CDR3 is CATSDPGQGNQPQHF. CDR3 DNA sequence: TGTGCCACCAGTGACCCGGGACAGGGAAATCAGCCCCAGCATTTT. The genes are TRBV24-1 and TRBJ1-5; 9 bases fit TRBD1. Trimming at V came to 4 bases and at J to 4 bases, leaving 4 bases not matched to a gene. This CDR3 region has 15 residues. CDR1 is KGHDR and CDR2 is SFDVKD in the germline V gene.

This chain uses TRBV7-2 with TRBJ2-7; a weak D match, TRBD1 (6 bases). V dropped 5 bases and J dropped 0 bases, with 14 bases sitting between them. This CDR3 spans 15 amino acids. Germline V lookup: CDR1 SGHTA, CDR2 FQGNSA. The DNA for the CDR3 is TGTGCCAGCAGCCCGACCGGGACAATCTCCTACGAGCAGTACTTC. It encodes CASSPTGTISYEQYF. The variable domain in full, completed from reference TRBV7-2 and TRBJ2-7, reads GAGVSQSPSNKVTEKGKDVELRCDPISGHTALYWYRQSLGQGLEFLIYFQGNSAPDKSGLPSDRFSAERTGGSVSTLTIQRTQQEDSAVYLCASSPTGTISYEQYFGPGTRLTVT.